Listed below are T cell receptor beta chains from one sample, sequenced in a study of CD8+ T cells in alopecia areata. Data came from immunoSEQ multiplex PCR; TCRdb stores just in-frame clones and leaves some out. The sample yields 150,000 or so clones, around 86% seen once. The specimen was CD8+ T cells sorted from blood, collected at week 4, from a patient treated with tofacitinib. All receptors come from a human donor with alopecia areata. CDR3s include the opening cysteine and the closing phenylalanine or tryptophan. The D gene is left open where the match is weak. For some rows the clone size is stated as once, few or many, or as a class when expanded; others skip it.

13	.	.	TRBV9	TRBJ1-1	TGTGCCAGCAGCGTAGAGGAGACAGTAGATCTGTTCTTT	CASSVEETVDLFF
12	once	.	TRBV29-1	TRBJ2-7	TGCAGCGTTGTTATGCCCTGGGACGAGCAGTACTTC	CSVVMPWDEQYF
12	.	.	TRBV30	TRBJ1-1	TGTGCCCACGGTCGGATGAACACTGAAGCTTTCTTT	CAHGRMNTEAFF
14	.	TRBD1	TRBV6-5	TRBJ2-5	TGTGCCAGCACGCCACAGGGGGCCGAAGAGACCCAGTACTTC	CASTPQGAEETQYF
13	.	.	TRBV6-5	TRBJ1-5	TGTGCCAGCAGCTTCGACACGTATCAGCCCCAGCATTTT	CASSFDTYQPQHF
16	.	TRBD1	TRBV27	TRBJ2-3	TGTGCCAGCAGTTTTCCTGCGACAGGGGGCGCAGATACGCAGTATTTT	CASSFPATGGADTQYF
13	.	.	TRBV9	TRBJ2-7	TGTGCCAGCAGCGTAGGAGAGGGCTACGAGCAGTACTTC	CASSVGEGYEQYF
16	.	.	TRBV6-6	TRBJ2-7	TGTGCCAGCAGTTATTTAGCAGCGTTACGAAGGTACGAGCAGTACTTC	CASSYLAALRRYEQYF
17	once	TRBD2	TRBV2	TRBJ2-1	TGTGCCAGCAGTGAAATTTTTGGCGGGAGTTCTTACAATGAGCAGTTCTTC	CASSEIFGGSSYNEQFF
17	.	.	TRBV7-3	TRBJ2-3	TGTGCCAGCAGCTTAACGGCGCTAGCGAAGGGGGCAGATACGCAGTATTTT	CASSLTALAKGADTQYF
12	.	.	TRBV25-1	TRBJ2-7	TGTGCCAGCAGTGAAACAGGGCACGAGCAGTACTTC	CASSETGHEQYF
13	.	TRBD2	TRBV19	TRBJ2-7	TGTGCCAGTAGTCAACGGGGGGGCTACGAGCAGTACTTC	CASSQRGGYEQYF
14	.	.	TRBV4-1	TRBJ2-7	TGCGCCAGCAGCCAAGAGGGAAGGGGGTACGAGCAGTACTTC	CASSQEGRGYEQYF
14	few	.	TRBV9	TRBJ2-1	TGTGCCAGCAGCGTAGTCGGGACCACGGATGAGCAGTTCTTC	CASSVVGTTDEQFF
11	few	.	TRBV14	TRBJ1-1	TGTGCCAGCAGCCAAGTGGGACCGGGCCAATTT	CASSQVGPGQF
14	.	TRBD1	TRBV5-1	TRBJ2-7	TGCGCCAGCAGCCCCCGGGACAGTCCCAACGAGCAGTACTTC	CASSPRDSPNEQYF
13	.	.	TRBV27	TRBJ2-1	TGTGCCAGCAGTTTAACCCGACAGGATGAGCAGTTCTTC	CASSLTRQDEQFF
16	once	TRBD1	TRBV7-9	TRBJ2-5	TGTGCCAGCAGCTCCCGGGGGACAGGGGACCAAGAGACCCAGTACTTC	CASSSRGTGDQETQYF
12	.	.	TRBV27	TRBJ2-1	TGTGCCAGCAGTTCACAGGGAGGGGAGCAGTTCTTC	CASSSQGGEQFF
12	.	TRBD1	TRBV29-1	TRBJ2-7	TGCAGCGTACAGGGGTCGGCCTACGAGCAGTACTTC	CSVQGSAYEQYF
16	.	TRBD1	TRBV15	TRBJ2-1	TGTGCCACCAGCAGACGACGGACAGGCTCCTACAATGAGCAGTTCTTC	CATSRRRTGSYNEQFF
14	once	.	TRBV11-2	TRBJ2-7	TGTGCCAGCAGCTTAGCGGGACCTTCCTACGAGCAGTACTTC	CASSLAGPSYEQYF
13	.	.	TRBV30	TRBJ2-7	TGTGCCTGGAGTAACCGAGACAGCAACGAGCAGTACTTC	CAWSNRDSNEQYF
15	.	.	TRBV29-1	TRBJ1-5	TGCAGCGTGGTGGACAGCTATGATCGGGGTCAGCCCCAGCATTTT	CSVVDSYDRGQPQHF
17	.	.	TRBV2	TRBJ2-2	TGTGCCAGCAGTGACCCCCGGGACACCCAGGGGACCGGGGAGCTGTTTTTT	CASSDPRDTQGTGELFF
18	.	.	TRBV14	TRBJ1-6	TGTGCCAGCAGCCCGCGACAGAAGTTGAGCTCCTATAATTCACCCCTCCACTTT	CASSPRQKLSSYNSPLHF
16	.	TRBD1	TRBV27	TRBJ2-7	TGTGCCAGCAGCCGAAAGGGGGCCCCCGTAACCTACGAGCAGTACTTC	CASSRKGAPVTYEQYF
13	few	.	TRBV6-6	TRBJ2-5	TGTGCCAGCAGTTACGACACCCCGGAGACCCAGTACTTC	CASSYDTPETQYF
13	.	.	TRBV18	TRBJ2-3	TGTGCCAGCTCACCAGGGCTTGCGGATACGCAGTATTTT	CASSPGLADTQYF
16	.	.	TRBV18	TRBJ1-2	TGTGCCAGCTCACCAATCGGTGGGCGAACGATGGGTGGCTACACCTTC	CASSPIGGRTMGGYTF
12	.	.	TRBV29-1	TRBJ2-1	TGCAGCGTTGTTGGCAGAAACAATGAGCAGTTCTTC	CSVVGRNNEQFF
14	once	.	TRBV5-1	TRBJ1-5	TGCGCCAGCAGCTTGGAGGGGAGCAATCAGCCCCAGCATTTT	CASSLEGSNQPQHF
16	.	TRBD2	TRBV19	TRBJ2-7	TGTGCCAGTAGTATGGGGGCAGCGGGAGCCCCCTACGAGCAGTACTTC	CASSMGAAGAPYEQYF
13	.	.	TRBV7-9	TRBJ1-4	TGTGCCACCCTGGACAGAGATAATGAAAAACTGTTTTTT	CATLDRDNEKLFF
12	.	.	TRBV13	TRBJ2-7	TGTGCCAGCAGCTACGACCGGTACGAGCAGTACTTC	CASSYDRYEQYF
17	.	TRBD2	TRBV27	TRBJ2-7	TGTGCCAGCAGTTTATCCCCCCTAGCGGGAAGGGGATACGAGCAGTACTTC	CASSLSPLAGRGYEQYF
16	.	TRBD1	TRBV19	TRBJ2-4	TGTGCCAGTAGTCGTCCGACTACAGGGGGTCAAAACATTCAGTACTTC	CASSRPTTGGQNIQYF
15	.	.	TRBV9	TRBJ2-7	TGTGCCAGCAGCGTAGGAGGAGGGGACTCCTACGAGCAGTACTTC	CASSVGGGDSYEQYF
13	.	.	TRBV19	TRBJ2-7	TGTGCCAGTAGTATATCGGTCTCCTACGAGCAGTACTTC	CASSISVSYEQYF
15	.	TRBD1	TRBV2	TRBJ2-7	TGTGCCAGCAGTGAAGTCGGCCAGGGGGCCTACGAGCAGTACTTC	CASSEVGQGAYEQYF
13	once	TRBD1	TRBV5-1	TRBJ2-7	TGCGCCAGCACCGGGACAGATATTCGCGAGCAGTACTTC	CASTGTDIREQYF
14	.	.	TRBV10-2	TRBJ2-2	TGCGCCAGCAGCCGGGACTGGTTTACCGGGGAGCTGTTTTTT	CASSRDWFTGELFF
14	.	.	TRBV5-6	TRBJ2-7	TGTGCCAGCAGCTATCAGGGACCAGGGTTCGAGCAGTACTTC	CASSYQGPGFEQYF
13	.	.	TRBV5-1	TRBJ2-1	TGCGCCAGCAGCCTAGACGGGGTTAATGAGCAGTTCTTC	CASSLDGVNEQFF
17	.	TRBD2	TRBV29-1	TRBJ2-1	TGCAGCGTTGTCGGCGCCCCTAGCGGGAGTTCCTACAATGAGCAGTTCTTC	CSVVGAPSGSSYNEQFF
12	.	.	TRBV6-5	TRBJ1-1	TGTGCCAGCAGTTACCTGGACAGCGAAGCTTTCTTT	CASSYLDSEAFF
16	.	TRBD2	TRBV19	TRBJ2-7	TGTGCCAGTAGTGGTAGCGGGAGGGCTATTGCCAGCGAGCAGTACTTC	CASSGSGRAIASEQYF
14	once	.	TRBV5-6	TRBJ1-2	TGTGCCAGCAGCTTCGAACAAGGACAGAATGGCTACACCTTC	CASSFEQGQNGYTF
13	.	.	TRBV7-9	TRBJ1-2	TGTGCCAGCAGCTTAGACACAGATTATGGCTACACCTTC	CASSLDTDYGYTF
14	.	.	TRBV9	TRBJ2-3	TGTGCCAGCAGCTTAGGGCAGGGCACAGATACGCAGTATTTT	CASSLGQGTDTQYF
14	.	.	TRBV9	TRBJ1-5	TGTGCCAGCAGCCCTCAGGGGAGCAATCAGCCCCAGCATTTT	CASSPQGSNQPQHF
13	few	.	TRBV29-1	TRBJ2-7	TGCAGCGTTGAAGCGACAAGAGGATACGAGCAGTACTTC	CSVEATRGYEQYF